The following is a T cell receptor beta chain sequence with its context. Its antigen is not identified. Sequencing was preceded by expansion of antigen-specific CD4+ T cells with viral peptide pools in the ViraFEST assay. Once cultured for nine to ten days, the cells underwent separation to obtain CD4+ T cells. PBMC were cultured at a few million per well with about 10 IU/ml IL-2 and 9.5 to 10 ug/ml peptides. The CDR3 contains 15 residues. The V end lost 1 base, the J end lost 5 bases, and 15 bases lay between the germline ends. Germline V CDR1 and CDR2: SGHRS, YFSETQ. This record comes from a study of vaccination effects on CD4 cells after COVID-19. Assay: immunoSEQ multiplex PCR; the TCRdb copy retains only in-frame clones and omits some. The top ten hold 2% to 3% of the sample, which has approximately 54,000 clones, 80% seen once.

This clonotype was obtained from a human donor who received a COVID-19 vaccine. The sequencing here drew on CD4+ T cells from PBMCs cultured with HCoV-229E spike peptides, taken before COVID-19 vaccination. The rearrangement links TRBV5-1 to TRBJ1-1; TRBD1 might be the D (5 bases). The CDR3 coding sequence is TGCGCCAGCAGCTTGAGTCGGGACGACGGGACTGAAGCTTTCTTT. Protein: CASSLSRDDGTEAFF. Full variable domain (rest looked up from reference TRBV5-1 and TRBJ1-1): KAGVTQTPRYLIKTRGQQVTLSCSPISGHRSVSWYQQTPGQGLQFLFEYFSETQRNKGNFPGRFSGRQFSNSRSEMNVSTLELGDSALYLCASSLSRDDGTEAFFGQGTRLTVV.